The rows below give T cell receptor beta chains drawn from one sample of a study of vaccination and CD4 T cells after COVID-19. No cognate antigen is known for these TCRs. TCRdb reprocessed the PCR reads with MiXCR, giving one entry per CDR3 protein. The repertoire includes 7,000 or so distinct CDR3 sequences, roughly a third of them detected once, and under 45% sits in the top ten. Sequences were obtained from CD4+ T cells from blood, cultured in vitro. The receptors shown here come from a human donor in good health. Both conserved end residues are part of each CDR3. Fields, in order: V gene, CDR3 protein.

v_call: TRBV27
cdr3_aa: CASSPGGTGPYGYTF

v_call: TRBV7-2
cdr3_aa: CASSPGRMEDQPQHF

v_call: TRBV20-1
cdr3_aa: CSAPSLADKNIQYF

v_call: TRBV4-3
cdr3_aa: CASSQRSGRGTDTQYF

v_call: TRBV10-3
cdr3_aa: CASNIQGNTEAFF

v_call: TRBV7-2
cdr3_aa: CADRDSMNTEAFF

v_call: TRBV5-1
cdr3_aa: CASSLALEQFF

v_call: TRBV7-8
cdr3_aa: CASSLASTDTQYF

v_call: TRBV20-1
cdr3_aa: CSARAPTSPYNEQFF

v_call: TRBV21-1
cdr3_aa: CASSKDAGEAFF

v_call: TRBV20-1
cdr3_aa: CSAHPRAAYEQYF

v_call: TRBV19
cdr3_aa: CASRLAGDTQYF

v_call: TRBV7-9
cdr3_aa: CASQRADSYEQYF

v_call: TRBV30
cdr3_aa: CAWSGDTRSLSGANVLTF

v_call: TRBV20-1
cdr3_aa: CSAIPGTKFYNEQFF

v_call: TRBV7-3
cdr3_aa: CASAPRGGYGNEQFF

v_call: TRBV11-2
cdr3_aa: CASSLATFEQYF

v_call: TRBV28
cdr3_aa: CASPNQGGSYNEQFF

v_call: TRBV7-9
cdr3_aa: CASSKARLAEINEQFF

v_call: TRBV28
cdr3_aa: CASSLSQGLGSVDQPQHF

v_call: TRBV6-5
cdr3_aa: CASSYRLAGGPYNEQFF

v_call: TRBV20-1
cdr3_aa: CSAPTGGSNQPQHF

v_call: TRBV7-9
cdr3_aa: CASSLAAETQYF

v_call: TRBV6-5
cdr3_aa: CASRSSGGRSTGELFF

v_call: TRBV6-1
cdr3_aa: CASKGSGAAYNEQFF

v_call: TRBV6-4
cdr3_aa: CASRTTSGGPNEQFF

v_call: TRBV10-3
cdr3_aa: CAINGRANLETGELFF

v_call: TRBV4-3
cdr3_aa: CASSQETPLLAAEQFF

v_call: TRBV6-2/TRBV6-3
cdr3_aa: CASSYTTGLSSYEQYF

v_call: TRBV20-1
cdr3_aa: CSARDPPGVGESGELFF

v_call: TRBV7-8
cdr3_aa: CASSLLSFRGFNNEQFF

v_call: TRBV12-3/TRBV12-4
cdr3_aa: CASSPTGPYGYTF

v_call: TRBV7-2
cdr3_aa: CASFAGDSNSPLHF

v_call: TRBV29-1
cdr3_aa: CSVAGTGGPTEAFF

v_call: TRBV11-2
cdr3_aa: CASSLEGLAVYEQYF

v_call: TRBV6-1
cdr3_aa: CASSSGAFRNTIYF

v_call: TRBV7-6
cdr3_aa: CASSRGLAGVYEQYF

v_call: TRBV6-1
cdr3_aa: CAATGQPNTEAFF

v_call: TRBV6-2/TRBV6-3
cdr3_aa: CASKEEGALGYTF

v_call: TRBV7-2
cdr3_aa: CASSPRTSGRLSYEQYF

v_call: TRBV27
cdr3_aa: CASSLSIQGTPLGYTF

v_call: TRBV27
cdr3_aa: CASGTINNQPQHF

v_call: TRBV28
cdr3_aa: CASSWPSGGAGGYTF

v_call: TRBV6-2/TRBV6-3
cdr3_aa: CASSYHRPQETQYF

v_call: TRBV29-1
cdr3_aa: CSVDGLAGAYNEQFF

v_call: TRBV2
cdr3_aa: CASSPPLAGKETQYF

v_call: TRBV6-1
cdr3_aa: CASKSQGRSFGELFF

v_call: TRBV6-2/TRBV6-3
cdr3_aa: CASSYDSLNQPQHF

v_call: TRBV7-7
cdr3_aa: CASSFGQGQETQYF

v_call: TRBV7-3
cdr3_aa: CASSLSRDSEAFF

v_call: TRBV11-2
cdr3_aa: CASSLMLSGANVLTF

v_call: TRBV20-1
cdr3_aa: CSATPKAGNTEAFF

v_call: TRBV2
cdr3_aa: CASNGEFYEQYF